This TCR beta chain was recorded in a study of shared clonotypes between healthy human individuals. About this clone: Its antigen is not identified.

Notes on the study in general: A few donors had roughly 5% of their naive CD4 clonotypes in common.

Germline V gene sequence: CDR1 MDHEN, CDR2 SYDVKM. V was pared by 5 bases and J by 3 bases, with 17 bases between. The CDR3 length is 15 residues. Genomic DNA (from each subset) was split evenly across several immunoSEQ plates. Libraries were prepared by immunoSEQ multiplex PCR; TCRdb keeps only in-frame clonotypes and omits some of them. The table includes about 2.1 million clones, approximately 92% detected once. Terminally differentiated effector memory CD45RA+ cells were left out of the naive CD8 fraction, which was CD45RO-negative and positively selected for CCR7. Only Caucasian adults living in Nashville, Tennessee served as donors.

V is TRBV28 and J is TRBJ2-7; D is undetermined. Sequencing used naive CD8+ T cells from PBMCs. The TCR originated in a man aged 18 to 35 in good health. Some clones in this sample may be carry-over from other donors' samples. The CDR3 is CASSLSTENLYEQYF. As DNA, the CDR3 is TGTGCCAGCAGTCTCTCAACAGAAAACCTCTACGAGCAGTACTTC.